This entry lists 2 T cell receptor beta chains sequenced from one sample in a study of T cell changes during pregnancy in multiple sclerosis (dated by TCRdb to between 2018 and 2020). Library preparation used the immunoSEQ multiplex PCR assay. In TCRdb, the immuneACCESS table is reduced to in-frame sequences with V and J assigned. These tables do not hold every clone; where another copy was compared, an unresolved V gene accounts for under half, and the others remain unexplained. This sample gives over 55,000 clones in total; 93% of them show up just once. Less than 2% of the sample is taken by the ten largest. Sequencing used peripheral blood, obtained after pregnancy. The source is a female donor with multiple sclerosis, enrolled in a pregnancy study.

The chain has TRBV6-1 and TRBJ2-3; D unclear. Per germline, CDR1 MNHNS and CDR2 SASEGT. Trimming removed 7 bases at V and 3 bases at J, with 8 bases between. There are 12 residues in the CDR3. This CDR3 is CASNTITDTQYF. The CDR3 DNA sequence: TGTGCCAGCAACACAATTACAGATACGCAGTATTTT.

The J gene is TRBJ1-2, the V gene TRBV5-4; TRBD1 matches 7 bases. Unmatched junction bases numbered 7, after V lost 4 bases and J lost 4 bases. Germline CDR1 is SGHNT and CDR2 is YYREEE (reference sequence). The CDR3 loop spans 14 amino acids. Here the CDR3 DNA reads TGTGCCAGCAGCGAAAGGGGGCAGGGCTATGGCTACACCTTC. This sequence encodes CASSERGQGYGYTF.